This TCR beta chain stems from a study of response to subunit inactivated influenza vaccine. Study-level results: The authors put forward the suggestion that each seasonal influenza vaccination may bring in only a limited number of new T cells.

TCRdb used MiXCR to reprocess the RT-PCR reads, holding one entry per CDR3 protein. Of some 500,000 distinct CDR3 sequences in the sample, 10% to 15% are singletons; the top ten hold less than 15%. Germline CDR1 reads LNHNV; CDR2 reads YYDKDF (reference sequence). There are 13 residues in the CDR3. Trimming shortened V by 5 bases and J by 6 bases, and 13 bases separated the two germline ends. This clonotype was counted a few times. The antigen is undetermined. The chain combines TRBV15 with TRBJ1-2; tentative D call: TRBD1 (6 bases). This clonotype originated in a man between 45 and 60 years old who received an inactivated influenza vaccine. The sequenced sample was PBMCs from blood, obtained roughly 48 days after vaccination. DNA of the CDR3: TGTGCCACCAGCCCGGACAGAAGAGATGGCTACACCTTC. Translated, it gives CATSPDRRDGYTF.